This T cell receptor (beta chain) stems from a study of monozygotic twins with inflammatory bowel disease. Germline V gene lookup returns CDR1 LGHNA and CDR2 YSLEER. The CDR3 has 16 amino acids. Following a re-call of the 5' RACE reads, TCRdb has one entry per CDR3 protein and lacks DNA. In total, the table holds about 350,000 distinct CDR3 sequences. Material for sequencing was blood. The rearrangement uses TRBV4-3 and TRBJ1-1; the D call from TCRdb, TRBD1, cannot be confirmed without DNA. This clonotype was obtained from a human donor with ulcerative colitis or Crohn's disease, or a healthy co-twin of an affected twin (not recorded which). The CDR3 region is CASSQGGGQGSSEAFF.